These 32 T cell receptor beta chains were all obtained from the same sample, sequenced in a study of cytomegalovirus exposure and HLA in healthy donors. Primers for the PCR totalled 60 Vbeta and 13 Jbeta. Produced via immunoSEQ multiplex PCR; TCRdb's table is partial and in-frame only. In the table there are 150,000 to 200,000 clones, over 80% of which are singletons. The sequenced material came from PBMCs. These receptors all come from a human donor in good health.

Points on this clone: This sample includes further DNA sequences coding for the same CDR3. The chain employs TRBV7-2 and TRBJ1-1; D is ambiguous. V lost 2 bases, J lost 1 base, and 5 bases lay in between. Germline loops: CDR1 SGHTA, CDR2 FQGNSA. The CDR3 is 13 residues long. CDR3 nucleotides: TGTGCCAGCAGCTTACTCTGGAACACTGAAGCTTTCTTT. Protein product: CASSLLWNTEAFF.

This chain uses TRBV19 with TRBJ1-2, with 7 bases lining up with TRBD1. Germline assignment: CDR1 LNHDA and CDR2 SQIVND (reference sequence). The CDR3 has 11 amino acids. J gave up 5 bases and V 7 bases, and 1 base lay outside the gene matches. The CDR3 loop reads CASTGGYGYTF. CDR3 DNA: TGTGCCAGTACAGGGGGGTATGGCTACACCTTC.

The chain joins TRBV6-1 to TRBJ1-6; possible D gene TRBD1, 6 bases. Germline V lookup: CDR1 MNHNS, CDR2 SASEGT. The CDR3 runs to 15 residues. With 3 bases removed from V and 5 bases from J, the gap between germline ends came to 11 bases. DNA of the CDR3: TGTGCCAGCAGTGAGATTGGGGGCGATAATTCACCCCTCCACTTT. As protein: CASSEIGGDNSPLHF.

The chain uses TRBV18 and TRBJ2-2, with 10 bases matching TRBD1. This CDR3 spans 14 amino acids. Germline CDR1 KGHSH, CDR2 LQKENI. V was pared by 2 bases and J by 7 bases, with 1 base of the junction left unmatched. In nucleotides, the CDR3 is TGTGCCAGCTCACCAGACAGGGGGCACGGGGAGCTGTTTTTT. Its translation: CASSPDRGHGELFF.

This chain uses TRBV5-1 with TRBJ1-2; weak D call: TRBD1 (5 bases). Germline CDR1 reads SGHRS; CDR2 reads YFSETQ. CDR3 length equals 19 residues. V lost 1 base, J lost 5 bases, and 27 bases lay in between. In DNA, the CDR3 is TGCGCCAGCAGCTTGACGGGGGGATTCGAGGCCAGTCCTATTTATGGCTACACCTTC. Protein sequence: CASSLTGGFEASPIYGYTF.

The V gene is TRBV7-2, the J gene TRBJ2-1; 14 nucleotides align to TRBD2. Germline V lookup: CDR1 SGHTA, CDR2 FQGNSA. V was pared by 6 bases and J by 4 bases, with 14 bases of the junction left unmatched. There are 19 residues in the CDR3. The CDR3 spells CASSVTGTSGGRLYNEQFF. CDR3 coding DNA: TGTGCCAGCAGTGTTACCGGGACTAGCGGGGGCCGATTATACAATGAGCAGTTCTTC.

The V gene is TRBV27, the J gene TRBJ1-3; the D is unclear. The CDR3 loop spans 15 amino acids. Germline assignment: CDR1 MNHEY and CDR2 SMNVEV (reference sequence). V lost 6 bases and J lost 2, with 14 bases in between. CDR3 sequence reads: CASRGWGVAGNTIYF. CDR3 in DNA: TGTGCCAGCAGGGGTTGGGGAGTTGCTGGAAACACCATATATTTT.

The chain employs TRBV6-5 and TRBJ1-5; D possibly corresponds to TRBD1 (6 bases). The germline CDR1 and CDR2 sequences are MNHEY and SVGAGI. CDR3 length equals 15 residues. The V and J ends lost 5 bases and 0 bases respectively, with 11 bases between them. The CDR3 DNA reads as TGTGCCAGCAGTCGCCTCAGGGGTAGCAATCAGCCCCAGCATTTT. Translated: CASSRLRGSNQPQHF.

This clone occurred once. V usage is TRBV4-1 and J usage is TRBJ1-2, with D tentatively TRBD1 (5 bases). CDR3 length: 16 amino acids. V was cut by 6 bases and J by 3 bases, with 20 bases left in between. Germline V gene lookup returns CDR1 MGHRA and CDR2 YSYEKL. The CDR3, as DNA: TGCGCCAGCAGTCCAAGATTGGGGGGGAACGACTATGGCTACACCTTC. Translated: CASSPRLGGNDYGYTF.

This clone was seen once. The V and J genes are TRBV6-5 and TRBJ2-3, with 9 bases fitting TRBD2. CDR1 and CDR2 (germline): MNHEY, SVGAGI. V shed 6 bases and J 3 bases; nucleotides not matched to a gene: 4. The CDR3 extends over 14 amino acids. CDR3 bases: TGTGCCAGCAGGAAAGCGGGGGGAACAGATACGCAGTATTTT. This encodes CASRKAGGTDTQYF.

V is TRBV6-1 and J is TRBJ1-5; 8 bases agree with TRBD1. V was pared by 4 bases and J by 0 bases, with 2 bases of the junction left unmatched. Germline assignment: CDR1 MNHNS and CDR2 SASEGT. This CDR3 region has 15 residues. CDR3 DNA: TGTGCCAGCAGTGGGACAGGGTATAGCAATCAGCCCCAGCATTTT. Its translation is CASSGTGYSNQPQHF.

In its sample, this clone was seen a few times. V gene TRBV6-5 combines with J gene TRBJ1-2; 10 bases line up with TRBD1. This CDR3 spans 14 amino acids. J was trimmed by 4 bases and V by 1 base; bases with no gene match: 0. Germline assignment: CDR1 MNHEY and CDR2 SVGAGI. CDR3 coding DNA: TGTGCCAGCAGTTACTGGACAGGGGGCTATGGCTACACCTTC. This translates into CASSYWTGGYGYTF.

The chain couples TRBV4-3 to TRBJ2-1; 10 bases match TRBD1. V gave up 3 bases and J gave up 7 bases; unmatched junction bases: 6. The CDR3 has 15 amino acids. Germline assignment: CDR1 LGHNA and CDR2 YSLEER. The CDR3 here is CASSHPGQGRNEQFF. CDR3 nucleotide sequence: TGCGCCAGCAGCCACCCGGGACAGGGGCGAAATGAGCAGTTCTTC.

This sequence joins TRBV4-3 and TRBJ2-1; 8 bases fit TRBD2. This CDR3 contains 15 residues. V trimming: 0 bases; J trimming: 5 bases; junction bases outside the gene matches: 3. Germline CDR1 reads LGHNA; CDR2 reads YSLEER. The CDR3: CASSQDPTSDNEQFF. CDR3 DNA sequence: TGCGCCAGCAGCCAAGATCCGACTAGCGACAATGAGCAGTTCTTC.

The chain joins TRBV6-6 to TRBJ1-6; the D gene is possibly TRBD1 (6 bases). Germline lookup yields CDR1 MNHNY and CDR2 SVGAGI (reference sequence). The CDR3 is made up of 15 amino acids. With 7 bases removed from V and 9 bases from J, the gap between germline ends came to 19 bases. CDR3 nucleotide sequence: TGTGCCAGCATCCGACAGGACAGCTCTGGTTCACCCCTCCACTTT. As protein: CASIRQDSSGSPLHF.

The rearrangement uses TRBV2 and TRBJ1-5; 8 nucleotides agree with TRBD1. J was trimmed by 2 bases and V by 4 bases; bases with no gene match: 4. The germline gives CDR1 SNHLY, CDR2 FYNNEI. CDR3 size: 15 residues. CDR3 sequence: CASSGPGQGNQPQHF. The CDR3 DNA is TGTGCCAGCAGTGGGCCGGGACAGGGCAATCAGCCCCAGCATTTT.

A single count supports this clone. The chain couples TRBV10-3 to TRBJ2-7; TRBD1 aligns across 8 bases. There are 13 residues in the CDR3. Trimming cost V 8 bases and J 3 bases; bases outside gene matches: 6. Germline values: CDR1 ENHRY, CDR2 SYGVKD. The chain's CDR3 is CAISGQENYEQYF. CDR3 nucleotides: TGTGCCATCTCGGGACAGGAGAACTACGAGCAGTACTTC.

This chain links TRBV6-5 with TRBJ2-7; 9 bases map to TRBD1. This CDR3 is 14 amino acids long. Per germline, CDR1 MNHEY and CDR2 SVGAGI. The V gene end was trimmed by 7 bases and the J gene end by 1 base; junction bases not matched to a gene: 5. CDR3 nucleotide sequence: TGTGCCAGCACTTCGACAGGGGGTTCCTACGAGCAGTACTTC. It is translated as CASTSTGGSYEQYF.

This clone came up once. J is TRBJ2-1 and V is TRBV7-3; no clear D. Trimming pared 3 bases from V and 7 bases from J, leaving 13 bases between. CDR1 is SGHTA, CDR2 FQGTGA, per germline. The CDR3 is made up of 14 amino acids. CDR3 bases: TGTGCCAGCAGCTTTACAGCCCCCCCGAATGAGCAGTTCTTC. Translating it yields CASSFTAPPNEQFF.

J is TRBJ1-5 and V is TRBV27, with D possibly being TRBD1 (5 bases). V was trimmed by 8 bases and J by 9 bases, leaving 14 bases between them. Germline values: CDR1 MNHEY, CDR2 SMNVEV (reference sequence). The CDR3 contains 12 residues. DNA of the CDR3: TGTGCCAGCGCCCTCCCAGGGTGGCCCCAGCATTTT. This sequence encodes CASALPGWPQHF.

The rearrangement uses TRBV6-5 and TRBJ1-1, with no clear D. CDR1 and CDR2 from the germline V gene are MNHEY and SVGAGI. V was clipped by 0 bases and J by 5 bases, with 16 bases between them. The CDR3 is 16 residues long. The CDR3 bases are TGTGCCAGCAGTTACTCGACGGGTGGGTTTAAGACTGAAGCTTTCTTT. This translates into CASSYSTGGFKTEAFF.

This chain joins TRBV4-1 and TRBJ2-7; the match to TRBD1 covers 7 bases. This CDR3 region has 15 residues. Germline CDR1 reads MGHRA; CDR2 reads YSYEKL. J lost 3 bases, V lost 4 bases, and 9 bases had no gene match. The CDR3 DNA follows: TGCGCCAGCAGCCTTCGGGACAGTGGCGACTACGAGCAGTACTTC. Translating it yields CASSLRDSGDYEQYF.

The chain is built from TRBV7-9 and TRBJ2-7, with 10 bases lining up with TRBD2. CDR1 and CDR2 from the germline V gene are SEHNR and FQNEAQ (reference sequence). The trim removed 0 bases at V and 3 bases at J, leaving 5 bases unmatched. The CDR3 covers 16 residues. This CDR3 is CASSLASSGGHYEQYF. CDR3 in DNA: TGTGCCAGCAGCTTAGCGTCTAGCGGGGGCCACTACGAGCAGTACTTC.

The chain uses TRBV5-1 and TRBJ1-5, with TRBD1 matching over 9 bases. V trimming: 2 bases; J trimming: 2 bases; junction bases outside the gene matches: 2. Germline V gene sequence: CDR1 SGHRS, CDR2 YFSETQ. CDR3 length: 15 amino acids. DNA for the CDR3: TGCGCCAGCAGCTTCACAGGGGGCGGCAATCAGCCCCAGCATTTT. Translation gives CASSFTGGGNQPQHF.

This clone was recorded only once. The rearrangement uses TRBV5-6 and TRBJ2-3; D perhaps matches TRBD2 (5 bases). The germline V gene encodes CDR1 SGHDT and CDR2 YYEEEE. Trimming removed 1 base at V and 3 bases at J, with 12 bases between. CDR3 length equals 15 residues. The CDR3: CASSLWTSGTDTQYF. The DNA of the CDR3 is TGTGCCAGCAGCTTGTGGACTTCGGGGACAGATACGCAGTATTTT.

The rearrangement joins TRBV4-3 to TRBJ2-7; unclear D gene. The CDR3 is 16 amino acids. Per the germline V gene, CDR1 is LGHNA and CDR2 is YSLEER. The germline V and J ends were trimmed by 0 bases and 0 bases, with 12 bases remaining between them. The CDR3 loop is CASSQDQQALSYEQYF. The CDR3 bases are TGCGCCAGCAGCCAAGATCAGCAGGCCCTCTCCTACGAGCAGTACTTC.

The chain has TRBV19 and TRBJ2-5; D perhaps matches TRBD2 (5 bases). The CDR3 spans 14 residues. CDR1 and CDR2 from the germline V gene are LNHDA and SQIVND (reference sequence). The ends were cut back, 4 bases at V and 3 bases at J, with 12 bases in the middle. This CDR3 reads CASSKRGAEETQYF. The CDR3 region has the DNA TGTGCCAGTAGTAAACGGGGAGCCGAAGAGACCCAGTACTTC.

The rearrangement joins TRBV4-3 to TRBJ2-1; no definite D call. Trimming shortened V by 3 bases and J by 7 bases, and 13 bases separated the two germline ends. The germline CDR1 and CDR2 sequences are LGHNA and YSLEER. This CDR3 has 14 residues. This chain's CDR3 is CASSHLTGLNEQFF. CDR3 nucleotides: TGCGCCAGCAGCCACTTGACTGGCCTGAATGAGCAGTTCTTC.

As concerns this clone: It is unclear where the CDR3 begins or ends on the DNA, so no DNA is shown, and the CDR3 is as TCRdb lists it. The V gene is TRBV5-6, the J gene TRBJ2-2; TRBD2 is the table's D call, not checked against the DNA. Germline V lookup: CDR1 SGHDT, CDR2 YYEEEE. Ends included, the CDR3 has 17 residues. The CDR3 loop is CASSITTSSGGIRSCFF.

V usage is TRBV5-1 and J usage is TRBJ1-5, with a possible D match to TRBD1 (6 bases). V lost 4 bases and J 0 bases, leaving 17 bases between the germline ends. CDR3 length: 17 residues. The germline V gene has CDR1 SGHRS and CDR2 YFSETQ. The CDR3 sequence: CASSRQQGAYSNQPQHF. CDR3 in DNA: TGCGCCAGCAGCAGGCAACAGGGAGCATATAGCAATCAGCCCCAGCATTTT.

In this sample, this clone turned up a few times. The CDR3 DNA sequence: TGTGCCAGCAGCTTAACGATGGGGAGCTCTGGAAACACCATATATTTT. It codes for CASSLTMGSSGNTIYF. V gene TRBV9 combines with J gene TRBJ1-3, with D unclear. Germline values: CDR1 SGDLS, CDR2 YYNGEE. The CDR3 covers 16 residues. Trimming shortened V by 4 bases and J by 0 bases, and 14 bases separated the two germline ends.

V gene TRBV10-3 combines with J gene TRBJ2-7, with 11 bases fitting TRBD2. CDR1 ENHRY and CDR2 SYGVKD come from the germline V gene. The CDR3 loop spans 16 amino acids. After removal of 2 bases from V and 2 bases from J, the junction contained 5 bases not matched to a gene. The CDR3 loop reads CAISEGGLADTYEQYF. The CDR3 DNA reads as TGTGCCATCAGTGAGGGGGGACTAGCGGACACCTACGAGCAGTACTTC.